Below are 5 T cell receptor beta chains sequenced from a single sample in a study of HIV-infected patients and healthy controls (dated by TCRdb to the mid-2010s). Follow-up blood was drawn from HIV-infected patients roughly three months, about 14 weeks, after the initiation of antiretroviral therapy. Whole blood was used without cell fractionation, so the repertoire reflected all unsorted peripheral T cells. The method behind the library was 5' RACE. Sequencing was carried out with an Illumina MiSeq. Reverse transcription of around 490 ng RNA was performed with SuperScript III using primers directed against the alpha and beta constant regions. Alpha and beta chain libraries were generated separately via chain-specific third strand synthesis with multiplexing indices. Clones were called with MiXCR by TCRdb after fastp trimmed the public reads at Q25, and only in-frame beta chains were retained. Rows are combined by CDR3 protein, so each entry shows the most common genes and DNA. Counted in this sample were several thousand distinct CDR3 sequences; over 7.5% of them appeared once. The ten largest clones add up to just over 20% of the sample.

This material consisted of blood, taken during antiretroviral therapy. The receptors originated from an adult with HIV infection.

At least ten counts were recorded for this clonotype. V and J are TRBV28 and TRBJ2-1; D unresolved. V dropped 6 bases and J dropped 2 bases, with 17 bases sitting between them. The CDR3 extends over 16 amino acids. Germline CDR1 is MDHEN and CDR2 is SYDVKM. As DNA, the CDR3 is TGTGCCAGCAGCACTCTAGAGGAGAATACCTACAATGAGCAGTTCTTC. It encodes CASSTLEENTYNEQFF.

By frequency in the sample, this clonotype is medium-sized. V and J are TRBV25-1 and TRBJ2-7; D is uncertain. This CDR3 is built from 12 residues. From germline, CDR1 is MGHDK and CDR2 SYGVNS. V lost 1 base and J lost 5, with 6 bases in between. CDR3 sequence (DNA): TGTGCCAGCAGTGAATTAGTCCACGAGCAGTACTTC. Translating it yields CASSELVHEQYF.

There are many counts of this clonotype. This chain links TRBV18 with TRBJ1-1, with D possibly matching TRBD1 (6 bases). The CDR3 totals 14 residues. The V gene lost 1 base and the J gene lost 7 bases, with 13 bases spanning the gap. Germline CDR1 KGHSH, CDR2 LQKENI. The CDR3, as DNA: TGTGCCAGCTCACCACTGGCAGGGGAACTTGAAGCTTTCTTT. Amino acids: CASSPLAGELEAFF.

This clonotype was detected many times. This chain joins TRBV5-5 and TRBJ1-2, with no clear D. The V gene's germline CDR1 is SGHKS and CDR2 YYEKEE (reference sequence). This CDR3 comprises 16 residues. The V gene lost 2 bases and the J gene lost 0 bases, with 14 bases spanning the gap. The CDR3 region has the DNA TGTGCCAGCAGCTTCGGGGTGGTCGGAGCTAACTATGGCTACACCTTC. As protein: CASSFGVVGANYGYTF. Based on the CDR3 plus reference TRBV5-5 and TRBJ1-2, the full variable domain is DAGVTQSPTHLIKTRGQQVTLRCSPISGHKSVSWYQQVLGQGPQFIFQYYEKEERGRGNFPDRFSARQFPNYSSELNVNALLLGDSALYLCASSFGVVGANYGYTFGSGTRLTVV.

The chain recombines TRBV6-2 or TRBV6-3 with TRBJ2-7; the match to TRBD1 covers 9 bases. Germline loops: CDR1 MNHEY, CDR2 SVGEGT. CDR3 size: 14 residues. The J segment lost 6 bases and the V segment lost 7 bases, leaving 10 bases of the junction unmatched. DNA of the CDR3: TGTGCCAGCACCGGCGGGACAGGGCGTTCCGAGCAGTACTTC. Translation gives CASTGGTGRSEQYF.